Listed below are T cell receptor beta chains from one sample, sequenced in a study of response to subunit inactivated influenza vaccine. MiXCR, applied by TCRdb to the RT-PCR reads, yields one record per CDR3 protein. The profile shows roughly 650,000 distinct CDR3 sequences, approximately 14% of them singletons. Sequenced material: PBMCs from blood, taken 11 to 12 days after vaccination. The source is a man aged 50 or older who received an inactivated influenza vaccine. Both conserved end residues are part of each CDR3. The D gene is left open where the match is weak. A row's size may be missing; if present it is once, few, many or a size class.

cdr3_aa: CSARGRPGSPYEQYF
cdr3_nt: TGCAGTGCTAGAGGGAGACCGGGCTCCCCCTACGAGCAGTACTTC
v_call: TRBV20-1
j_call: TRBJ2-7
cdr3_length: 15
d_call: -
clone_size: -

cdr3_aa: CASSPSLGSSGNTIYF
cdr3_nt: TGTGCCAGCTCACCAAGTTTGGGATCTTCTGGAAACACCATATATTTT
v_call: TRBV18
j_call: TRBJ1-3
cdr3_length: 16
d_call: -
clone_size: -

cdr3_aa: CASSGGGRGRETQYF
cdr3_nt: TGTGCCAGCAGTGGAGGGGGCAGGGGGCGAGAGACCCAGTACTTC
v_call: TRBV7-2
j_call: TRBJ2-5
cdr3_length: 15
d_call: TRBD1
clone_size: few

cdr3_aa: CASSLVGARVTEAFF
cdr3_nt: TGTGCCAGCAGCTTAGTGGGGGCCCGGGTGACTGAAGCTTTCTTT
v_call: TRBV7-2
j_call: TRBJ1-1
cdr3_length: 15
d_call: -
clone_size: few

cdr3_aa: CASSEFGQGGNQPQHF
cdr3_nt: TGTGCCAGCAGTGAATTTGGACAGGGAGGGAATCAGCCCCAGCATTTT
v_call: TRBV6-1
j_call: TRBJ1-5
cdr3_length: 16
d_call: TRBD1
clone_size: few

cdr3_aa: CASSPRAGSGGGGSYEQYF
cdr3_nt: TGCGCCAGCAGCCCCCGAGCAGGGAGTGGAGGGGGCGGCTCCTACGAGCAGTACTTC
v_call: TRBV5-1
j_call: TRBJ2-7
cdr3_length: 19
d_call: -
clone_size: few

cdr3_aa: CASSPNGGWGSPLHF
cdr3_nt: TGTGCCAGCAGCCCAAACGGGGGTTGGGGTTCACCCCTCCACTTT
v_call: TRBV5-6
j_call: TRBJ1-6
cdr3_length: 15
d_call: -
clone_size: -

cdr3_aa: CASAPQQGTRWRPYEQYF
cdr3_nt: TGTGCCAGTGCGCCCCAACAGGGCACACGGTGGAGGCCTTACGAGCAGTACTTC
v_call: TRBV19
j_call: TRBJ2-7
cdr3_length: 18
d_call: -
clone_size: -

cdr3_aa: CASSFWPSGGGDYGYTF
cdr3_nt: TGTGCCAGCAGCTTTTGGCCCTCAGGAGGGGGAGACTATGGCTACACCTTC
v_call: TRBV7-9
j_call: TRBJ1-2
cdr3_length: 17
d_call: -
clone_size: -

cdr3_aa: CASSPQGQGASSGNTIYF
cdr3_nt: TGTGCCAGCTCACCACAAGGACAGGGGGCGAGCTCTGGAAACACCATATATTTT
v_call: TRBV18
j_call: TRBJ1-3
cdr3_length: 18
d_call: TRBD1
clone_size: -

cdr3_aa: CASTQEVGGQYF
cdr3_nt: TGTGCCAGCACCCAAGAGGTCGGCGGGCAGTACTTC
v_call: TRBV7-9
j_call: TRBJ2-7
cdr3_length: 12
d_call: -
clone_size: -

cdr3_aa: CSAPSRREGGIEQYF
cdr3_nt: TGCAGTGCCCCGTCTAGGCGGGAGGGTGGCATCGAGCAGTACTTC
v_call: TRBV20-1
j_call: TRBJ2-7
cdr3_length: 15
d_call: TRBD2
clone_size: few

cdr3_aa: CASRYTSGRAEYEQYF
cdr3_nt: TGTGCCAGCAGATATACTAGCGGGAGGGCCGAATACGAGCAGTACTTC
v_call: TRBV12-3/TRBV12-4
j_call: TRBJ2-7
cdr3_length: 16
d_call: TRBD2
clone_size: -

cdr3_aa: CASSQAHTGRSGYEQYF
cdr3_nt: TGCGCCAGCAGCCAAGCCCACACAGGGAGGTCAGGTTACGAGCAGTACTTC
v_call: TRBV4-3
j_call: TRBJ2-7
cdr3_length: 17
d_call: -
clone_size: -

cdr3_aa: CSAETTSTYEQYF
cdr3_nt: TGCAGCGCGGAAACGACATCCACCTACGAGCAGTACTTC
v_call: TRBV29-1
j_call: TRBJ2-7
cdr3_length: 13
d_call: -
clone_size: -

cdr3_aa: CASSPYRGLTYNEQFF
cdr3_nt: TGTGCCAGCAGCCCTTACAGGGGGTTAACCTACAATGAGCAGTTCTTC
v_call: TRBV7-9
j_call: TRBJ2-1
cdr3_length: 16
d_call: TRBD1
clone_size: -

cdr3_aa: CSAKGTGDVETQYF
cdr3_nt: TGCAGTGCTAAAGGGACAGGGGACGTCGAGACCCAGTACTTC
v_call: TRBV20-1
j_call: TRBJ2-5
cdr3_length: 14
d_call: TRBD1
clone_size: many

cdr3_aa: CASSLEASVGTEAFF
cdr3_nt: TGTGCCAGCAGCTTGGAGGCTTCGGTGGGCACTGAAGCTTTCTTT
v_call: TRBV5-4
j_call: TRBJ1-1
cdr3_length: 15
d_call: -
clone_size: few

cdr3_aa: CASRYDRNEQFF
cdr3_nt: TGCGCCAGCAGATATGACAGGAATGAGCAGTTCTTC
v_call: TRBV5-1
j_call: TRBJ2-1
cdr3_length: 12
d_call: -
clone_size: few

cdr3_aa: CASSLLGGESYEQYF
cdr3_nt: TGTGCCAGCAGTTTACTAGGGGGCGAGTCCTACGAGCAGTACTTC
v_call: TRBV12-3/TRBV12-4
j_call: TRBJ2-7
cdr3_length: 15
d_call: TRBD1
clone_size: few

cdr3_aa: CSVVPPGTGEWEAFF
cdr3_nt: TGCAGCGTCGTCCCCCCCGGGACAGGGGAGTGGGAGGCTTTCTTT
v_call: TRBV29-1
j_call: TRBJ1-1
cdr3_length: 15
d_call: TRBD1
clone_size: -

cdr3_aa: CASSTLGLAQNTGELFF
cdr3_nt: TGTGCCAGCAGCACCCTTGGACTAGCGCAGAACACCGGGGAGCTGTTTTTT
v_call: TRBV3-1
j_call: TRBJ2-2
cdr3_length: 17
d_call: TRBD2
clone_size: few

cdr3_aa: CSARARGGSDTQYF
cdr3_nt: TGCAGTGCTAGAGCGCGGGGGGGCTCCGATACGCAGTATTTT
v_call: TRBV20-1
j_call: TRBJ2-3
cdr3_length: 14
d_call: TRBD2
clone_size: few

cdr3_aa: CASSESSDRDLTDTQYF
cdr3_nt: TGTGCCAGCAGTGAATCAAGTGACAGGGACCTCACAGATACGCAGTATTTT
v_call: TRBV25-1
j_call: TRBJ2-3
cdr3_length: 17
d_call: TRBD1
clone_size: few

cdr3_aa: CSAAGLAGGNNEQFF
cdr3_nt: TGCAGTGCTGCTGGACTAGCGGGAGGGAACAATGAGCAGTTCTTC
v_call: TRBV20-1
j_call: TRBJ2-1
cdr3_length: 15
d_call: TRBD2
clone_size: many

cdr3_aa: CASSQDGSPGANVLTF
cdr3_nt: TGTGCCAGCAGCCAAGATGGGTCACCCGGGGCCAACGTCCTGACTTTC
v_call: TRBV4-2
j_call: TRBJ2-6
cdr3_length: 16
d_call: -
clone_size: -

cdr3_aa: CASSEKQELILGNTIYF
cdr3_nt: TGCGCCAGCAGTGAAAAACAGGAATTGATTCTTGGAAACACCATATATTTT
v_call: TRBV4-1
j_call: TRBJ1-3
cdr3_length: 17
d_call: -
clone_size: -

cdr3_aa: CASSLWIIVSGTDSSYEQYF
cdr3_nt: TGTGCCAGCAGTTTATGGATAATCGTGTCCGGGACAGATAGCTCCTACGAGCAGTACTTC
v_call: TRBV28
j_call: TRBJ2-7
cdr3_length: 20
d_call: TRBD1
clone_size: few

cdr3_aa: CASSLRIKITGELFF
cdr3_nt: TGTGCCAGCAGCTTACGGATTAAAATCACCGGGGAGCTGTTTTTT
v_call: TRBV7-8
j_call: TRBJ2-2
cdr3_length: 15
d_call: -
clone_size: -

cdr3_aa: CASSQPGHGTYEQYF
cdr3_nt: TGTGCCAGCTCACAGCCGGGACACGGTACCTACGAGCAGTACTTC
v_call: TRBV18
j_call: TRBJ2-7
cdr3_length: 15
d_call: -
clone_size: few

cdr3_aa: CASSQESGTGRQTQYF
cdr3_nt: TGCGCCAGCAGCCAAGAATCAGGGACAGGGAGACAGACCCAGTACTTC
v_call: TRBV4-3
j_call: TRBJ2-5
cdr3_length: 16
d_call: TRBD1
clone_size: few

cdr3_aa: CASSLVVRGTPLHF
cdr3_nt: TGTGCCAGCAGCTTAGTCGTTAGGGGTACACCCCTCCACTTT
v_call: TRBV7-2
j_call: TRBJ1-6
cdr3_length: 14
d_call: -
clone_size: few

cdr3_aa: CASRLQTGEQYF
cdr3_nt: TGTGCCAGCCGCCTACAAACCGGAGAGCAGTACTTC
v_call: TRBV28
j_call: TRBJ2-7
cdr3_length: 12
d_call: -
clone_size: few

cdr3_aa: CASSLEGGVAGELFF
cdr3_nt: TGTGCCAGCAGCTTAGAGGGGGGGGTAGCCGGGGAGCTGTTTTTT
v_call: TRBV7-2
j_call: TRBJ2-2
cdr3_length: 15
d_call: -
clone_size: few

cdr3_aa: CASSIWASGQETQYF
cdr3_nt: TGTGCCAGTAGTATCTGGGCTAGCGGCCAAGAGACCCAGTACTTC
v_call: TRBV19
j_call: TRBJ2-5
cdr3_length: 15
d_call: TRBD2
clone_size: -

cdr3_aa: CASSLGSGNAEAFF
cdr3_nt: TGTGCCAGCAGCTTAGGATCAGGGAACGCTGAAGCTTTCTTT
v_call: TRBV7-2
j_call: TRBJ1-1
cdr3_length: 14
d_call: -
clone_size: -

cdr3_aa: CASRRLAGPIQYF
cdr3_nt: TGTGCCAGCAGGCGACTAGCGGGCCCCATTCAGTACTTC
v_call: TRBV6-1
j_call: TRBJ2-4
cdr3_length: 13
d_call: TRBD2
clone_size: few

cdr3_aa: CASSQADRGSGANVLTF
cdr3_nt: TGCGCCAGCAGCCAGGCCGACAGGGGCTCTGGGGCCAACGTCCTGACTTTC
v_call: TRBV4-3
j_call: TRBJ2-6
cdr3_length: 17
d_call: TRBD1
clone_size: -

cdr3_aa: CASSWARNTEAFF
cdr3_nt: TGTGCCAGCAGCTGGGCACGGAACACTGAAGCTTTCTTT
v_call: TRBV11-2
j_call: TRBJ1-1
cdr3_length: 13
d_call: -
clone_size: few

cdr3_aa: CASSYSGMPGNIQYF
cdr3_nt: TGTGCCAGCAGTTACTCCGGGATGCCTGGAAACATTCAGTACTTC
v_call: TRBV6-5
j_call: TRBJ2-4
cdr3_length: 15
d_call: -
clone_size: -

cdr3_aa: CASSEGGLAGNEQYF
cdr3_nt: TGTGCCAGCAGTGAAGGGGGACTAGCGGGAAACGAGCAGTACTTC
v_call: TRBV6-1
j_call: TRBJ2-7
cdr3_length: 15
d_call: TRBD2
clone_size: few

cdr3_aa: CASSLKQGSYTF
cdr3_nt: TGTGCCAGCAGCCTTAAACAGGGCTCCTACACCTTC
v_call: TRBV28
j_call: TRBJ1-2
cdr3_length: 12
d_call: -
clone_size: few